The 8 T cell receptor beta chains below were found in one sample sequenced in a study of cytotoxic CD8 clonotypes in ibrutinib-treated CLL. Sequencing used immunoSEQ multiplex PCR; TCRdb keeps in-frame clones, though not all of them. The data show about 12,000 clones, roughly four fifths seen once. The sample consisted of PBMCs, taken at disease progression, from a patient treated with ibrutinib. The receptors shown here come from a human donor with chronic lymphocytic leukemia.

The CDR3 sequence is CASSLASSTEAFF. CDR3 DNA sequence: TGTGCCAGCAGCCTAGCCAGTTCCACTGAAGCTTTCTTT. This chain uses TRBV7-3 with TRBJ1-1; D gene unclear. Trimming pared 5 bases from V and 4 bases from J, leaving 11 bases between. CDR3 length: 13 amino acids. Germline V lookup: CDR1 SGHTA, CDR2 FQGTGA.

This chain joins TRBV4-2 and TRBJ2-3; D is unclear. Germline values: CDR1 LGHNA, CDR2 YNFKEQ. V lost 0 bases and J lost 9, with 16 bases in between. CDR3 length: 15 residues. DNA of the CDR3: TGTGCCAGCAGCCAAGATGCGGCTATCCACAGCACGCAGTATTTT. Amino acid sequence: CASSQDAAIHSTQYF.

The genes are TRBV7-2 and TRBJ2-3; 7 bases are shared with TRBD2. With 4 bases clipped from V and 8 bases from J, the junction kept 6 bases outside the gene matches. The CDR3 has 13 residues. Germline CDR1 SGHTA, CDR2 FQGNSA. The CDR3 nucleotides read TGTGCCAGCAGCTCGGGACTATTTGGTACGCAGTATTTT. Translated: CASSSGLFGTQYF.

The chain carries TRBV7-9 and TRBJ2-3; 7 nucleotides line up with TRBD1. Germline V lookup: CDR1 SEHNR, CDR2 FQNEAQ (reference sequence). The CDR3 covers 14 residues. J gave up 1 base and V 6 bases, and 4 bases lay outside the gene matches. DNA of the CDR3: TGTGCCAGCAGAACCGGGACAGGCACAGATACGCAGTATTTT. Amino acid sequence: CASRTGTGTDTQYF.

This clone has only a few counts. The chain uses TRBV2 and TRBJ2-7; D uncertain. CDR3 length: 12 residues. V was clipped by 7 bases and J by 0 bases, with 7 bases between them. From germline, CDR1 is SNHLY and CDR2 FYNNEI. The CDR3 nucleotides read TGTGCCAGCACTCGGAGCTCCTACGAGCAGTACTTC. This translates into CASTRSSYEQYF. The full variable domain, completed using reference TRBV2 and TRBJ2-7, is EPEVTQTPSHQVTQMGQEVILRCVPISNHLYFYWYRQILGQKVEFLVSFYNNEISEKSEIFDDQFSVERPDGSNFTLKIRSTKLEDSAMYFCASTRSSYEQYFGPGTRLTVT.

V usage is TRBV19 and J usage is TRBJ2-7; D perhaps matches TRBD1 (5 bases). This CDR3 spans 13 amino acids. Trimming cost V 8 bases and J 5 bases, with 16 bases left between them. Germline CDR1 reads LNHDA; CDR2 reads SQIVND (reference sequence). The DNA of the CDR3 is TGTGCCAGTGGGGCAGGGTCGGTCCACGAGCAGTACTTC. Translation gives CASGAGSVHEQYF. The full variable domain, completed using reference TRBV19 and TRBJ2-7, is DGGITQSPKYLFRKEGQNVTLSCEQNLNHDAMYWYRQDPGQGLRLIYYSQIVNDFQKGDIAEGYSVSREKKESFPLTVTSAQKNPTAFYLCASGAGSVHEQYFGPGTRLTVT.

The chain couples TRBV6-1 to TRBJ2-1; TRBD1 matches 7 bases. The J segment lost 9 bases and the V segment lost 4 bases, leaving 12 bases of the junction unmatched. This CDR3 comprises 15 residues. Germline-derived CDR1 and CDR2 are MNHNS and SASEGT. The CDR3 nucleotides are TGTGCCAGCAGTGGTTTTACAGGGGTGGCGAGTGAGCAGTTCTTC. Its protein is CASSGFTGVASEQFF.

The rearrangement links TRBV6-4 to TRBJ2-7; 11 nucleotides agree with TRBD2. Germline lookup yields CDR1 MRHNA and CDR2 SNTAGT. This CDR3 contains 17 residues. V shed 2 bases, J shed 4 bases, and the junction held 10 bases outside the gene matches. Here the CDR3 DNA reads TGTGCCAGCAGTGACCGACAAGGGGGACTAGCGGAATACGAGCAGTACTTC. The encoded protein is CASSDRQGGLAEYEQYF.